This record covers a single TCR beta chain. These data come from a study of blood T cell repertoires in COVID-19. In the study overall: Collection of acute and convalescent COVID-19 samples took place in the United States, Italy and Spain. T cells, B-cell-depleted T cells, or PBMCs supplied cDNA or gDNA.

Followed over time, Seattle patients had been enrolled while infection was active. V shed 1 base and J shed 6 bases, with 13 bases lying between them. The CDR3 extends over 14 amino acids. Germline CDR1 is LGHDT and CDR2 is YNNKEL (reference sequence). TCRdb's copy holds only in-frame clones and misses some; the assay was immunoSEQ multiplex PCR. Of approximately 150,000 clones in the sample, around nine tenths were seen once. The TCR originated in a woman at least 80 years old with COVID-19, enrolled during active disease. Sequencing was carried out using peripheral blood. This chain uses TRBV3-1 (or the pseudogene TRBV3-2) with TRBJ2-7; no reliable D call. The CDR3 nucleotides are TGTGCCAGCAGCCAAGTCCCGAGTACGTTCGAGCAGTACTTC. Amino acids: CASSQVPSTFEQYF.